The 6 T cell receptor beta chains reported below all come from one sample, sequenced in a study of T cells in Graves' hyperthyroidism and ophthalmopathy (dated by TCRdb to the late 2010s). The library was produced with multiplex PCR. Instrument on record: Illumina HiSeq 2000. The TCR beta CDR3 regions were amplified from RNA transcripts. The TCR CDR3 was subjected to a first round of RT-PCR using the HTBI primer set and the Qiagen OneStep RT-PCR kit. TCRdb applied fastp at Q25 and MiXCR to the public reads, then kept only in-frame beta chains. Under each unique CDR3 protein, matching rows form one entry showing the most common genes and DNA. The sample yields about 180,000 distinct CDR3 sequences; 9.4% were counted once. Clones ranked in the top ten supply approximately 20% of the sample. The specimen sequenced was blood. The receptors were gathered from a woman between 18 and 29 years old with Graves' hyperthyroidism that later progressed to Graves' ophthalmopathy.

This clonotype was recorded many times. This sequence joins TRBV12-3 or TRBV12-4 and TRBJ2-2; TRBD1 is a possible D gene (6 bases). Deletions cut 4 bases from V and 5 bases from J, with 14 bases between. This CDR3 region has 15 residues. CDR3 amino acids: CASSYLRTGTGELFF. The CDR3 DNA reads as TGTGCCAGCAGTTACCTCCGAACAGGGACCGGGGAGCTGTTTTTT.

Of note for this clonotype: A single base separates this from a much larger clone, so it may be a read error. The chain has TRBV30 and TRBJ2-5; 7 positions agree with TRBD1. The junction had 15 bases not matched to a gene; V was cut back by 6 bases and J by 5 bases. Germline V gene lookup returns CDR1 GTSNPN and CDR2 SVGIG (reference sequence). The CDR3 has 15 amino acids. The chain's CDR3 is CACRLPGQRRETQYF. The CDR3 nucleotides are TGTGCCTGTAGGTTACCGGGACAGAGGAGGGAGACCCAGTACTTC.

The chain links TRBV15 to TRBJ1-3; a possible D gene is TRBD1 (6 bases). Germline values: CDR1 LNHNV, CDR2 YYDKDF (reference sequence). Trimming shortened V by 0 bases and J by 4 bases, and 10 bases separated the two germline ends. The CDR3 covers 15 residues. For the CDR3, the DNA is TGTGCCACCAGCAGAGATGGGCAGGGGGGAAACACCATATATTTT. Protein product: CATSRDGQGGNTIYF.

This clonotype was counted between two and nine times. The chain recombines TRBV27 with TRBJ1-6; D gene ambiguous. Trimming removed 2 bases from V and 5 bases from J, with 10 bases in between. Germline lookup yields CDR1 MNHEY and CDR2 SMNVEV (reference sequence). CDR3 size: 15 residues. CDR3 amino acids: CASSLTEDHNSPLHF. Written as DNA, the CDR3 is TGTGCCAGCAGTTTAACAGAAGACCATAATTCACCCCTCCACTTT.

This clonotype occurred many times. V usage is TRBV12-3 or TRBV12-4 and J usage is TRBJ1-2, with TRBD1 as a possible D gene (6 bases). Trimming cost V 8 bases and J 4 bases, with 8 bases left between them. This CDR3 spans 11 amino acids. The CDR3 sequence is CASGGAYGYTF. DNA of the CDR3: TGTGCCAGCGGGGGGGCCTATGGCTACACCTTC.

Many counts were recorded for this clonotype. V and J are TRBV16 and TRBJ1-2; D ambiguous. V was shortened by 4 bases and J by 5 bases, with 14 bases between the two germline ends. The CDR3 covers 14 residues. Germline V gene lookup returns CDR1 KGHSY and CDR2 FQNENV. The CDR3 is CASSPPVLEYGYTF. CDR3 nucleotide sequence: TGTGCCAGCAGCCCCCCGGTTCTGGAATATGGCTACACCTTC.